This TCR beta chain was captured in a study of blood T cells in healthy people across ages. Deletions cut 5 bases from V and 3 bases from J, with 13 bases between. CDR3 size: 14 residues. Alongside a J-beta primer mix, a sample-barcoded 5' primer served in a second PCR lasting roughly 7 to 11 cycles. TCRdb itself ran the 5' RACE reads through MiXCR, one entry per CDR3 protein. The profile covers over a million distinct CDR3 sequences, with approximately 43% appearing a single time and 4% taken by the ten largest. This TCR was sampled from a woman aged 18-35 years in good health. The chain is built from TRBV12-3 or TRBV12-4 and TRBJ1-2; D call uncertain. Sequencing input: blood. CDR3 sequence: CASSLFGVDYGYTF. In DNA form, the CDR3 reads TGTGCCAGCAGTCTTTTCGGGGTTGACTATGGCTACACCTTC.